The clone carrying this TCR beta chain has a single count. Its antigen is not known. The CDR3 consists of 12 residues. CDR1 and CDR2 from the germline V gene are GTSNPN and SVGIG (reference sequence). Trimming shortened V by 4 bases and J by 4 bases, and 8 bases separated the two germline ends. The data originate from a study of T cell responses to AZD1222 COVID-19 vaccine. The table came from immunoSEQ multiplex PCR; TCRdb's copy has only in-frame clones and leaves some out. Among some 190,000 clones listed, 80% to 90% were seen once. Study outcomes and limitations: Seropositivity was recorded at baseline in only 6 or 7 AZD1222 recipients. Spike-wide vaccine-associated CD4 TCRs dominated at 160-218 and 743-854.

Sample: peripheral blood, taken on day 0 of AZD1222 vaccination. The sequence was obtained from an adult in good health. V and J are TRBV30 and TRBJ1-3; D remains ambiguous. The CDR3 DNA follows: TGTGCCTGGATTCCAATAGGAAACACCATATATTTT. Encoded protein: CAWIPIGNTIYF.